Given below is one TCR beta chain in context. The target of this receptor is not known. Per-base qualities were not stored, and no clone one base away is much larger. CD8 naive samples consisted of CD45RO-negative cells that were positively selected for CCR7, yielding a CD45RA+CCR7+ population without TemRA cells. Healthy HIV-negative adults with no recently reported acute infections or vaccinations were included as donors. Every donor was a Caucasian adult residing in Nashville, Tennessee, USA. Blood was collected by leukapheresis, and PBMCs were isolated by Ficoll-Histopaque density gradient centrifugation and then cryopreserved in liquid nitrogen vapor phase. Purity and quantity of every magnetically sorted T cell population were checked by analytical flow cytometry. Genomic DNA was isolated from every sorted fraction and measured by UV absorbance on a Nanodrop 2000c. These data are taken from a study of shared clonotypes between healthy human individuals (dated by TCRdb to 2018 to 2020). Background for the entire study: The cohort included a few men and two women between 18 and 49 years of age. For each donor, CD4 naive and CD4 memory were each run on three plates, CD8 naive on two plates, and CD8 memory on one plate. Blood TCR repertoires of 5 or 6 healthy adults were deeply sequenced to estimate repertoire size and the extent of clonotype sharing between individuals. To increase sequencing depth and limit assay-specific biases, TCR repertoire library preparation and sequencing were carried out by different laboratories using diverse techniques. Leukapheresis yielded between about 0.94 and 9.5 billion PBMCs per donor.

The study at large found these results: The small number of donors limited the genetic and exposure-history diversity represented. Pairwise subsampling led to the expectation that sequencing depth would affect the degree of clonotype sharing among donors. Only blood was sampled, and tissue TCR repertoires likely differ from those in blood. Estimated clonotype richness was generally larger for naive than for memory subsets. Even with the large sequencing depth, rarefaction of the sorted-subset datasets indicated that sequencing was incomplete. Roughly 5% of naive CD4, roughly 3.6% of naive CD8, 2.3% of memory CD4, and roughly 0.4% of memory CD8 clonotypes were shared across several donors. Higher generation probabilities were observed for clonotypes shared by all four sorted-subset donors than for non-shared clonotypes.

Using the deep immunoSEQ assay, TCR CDR3 regions were amplified from genomic DNA by multiplex PCR. Genomic DNA extracted from each cell subset was distributed evenly over all wells of several immunoSEQ 96-well plates, and each plate served as one replicate. For sorted subsets, 200 ng of genomic DNA, equivalent to some 30,000 T cell genomes, went into each replicate PCR. The purified libraries were quantified using a Qubit 3.0 fluorometer, sized with a Bioanalyzer 2100, and then quantified again using the KAPA Library Quantification kit. Each immunoSEQ 96-well plate was sequenced on its own single-read 150-cycle Illumina NextSeq 550 flow cell. Under the source paper's analysis protocol: Because only junctional sequences without quality scores were contained in the immunoSEQ output, filtering matching that applied to full-length reads could not be performed. To assign V/J genes and CDR3, sequences were annotated against IMGT germline references using PyIR, a Python wrapper for IgBLAST v1.9. Reads were removed for weak V/J assignments (E-value above 1e-6), missing CDR3, stop codons, out-of-frame junctions, or ambiguous translated residues. V3J clonotypes were defined by identical inferred V gene, J gene, and CDR3 amino acid sequence. Percentage overlap between repertoires was calculated by dividing the number of shared unique clonotypes by the size of the smaller repertoire. Repertoire richness was assessed with RTK rarefaction, the Chao1 estimator, and Recon v2.1 estimates of unobserved clonotypes. For all TCRbeta clonotypes obtained by the gDNA method from several donors, generation probabilities were computed with OLGA. TCRdb retrieved this table from immuneACCESS and kept in-frame rearrangements only. Not all clones are present; in checked studies, unresolved V genes account for under half, and no reason is known for the remainder. From that table come the V and J calls and clone size; the DNA was used to work out D and trimming. The sample table shows just over 2,000,000 clones, and approximately 94% are seen once. Approximately 1.2% of the sample lies in the top ten.

Source material: naive CD8+ T cells sorted from blood. The cell subset or site label of this sample denotes: CD45RA+CCR7+. The receptor was derived from a man between 18 and 35 years old in good health.

The CDR3 corresponds to CASSAPGSTQGEKLFF. The bases read TGTGCCAGCAGTGCACCGGGGTCTACCCAAGGGGAAAAACTGTTTTTT. The chain employs TRBV25-1 and TRBJ1-4, with an unclear D gene assignment. The germline V gene encodes CDR1 MGHDK and CDR2 SYGVNS. The germline ends are 20 bases apart after V is trimmed by 4 bases and J by 8 bases. From the cysteine through the phenylalanine, the CDR3 covers 16 amino acids. The sequence is cut down to CDR3 DNA, 48 bases in frame from base 1.